What follows are 23 T cell receptor beta chains derived from one specimen sequenced in a study of cytomegalovirus exposure and HLA in healthy donors. The PCR used 60 Vbeta and 13 Jbeta primers. Sequencing was performed with immunoSEQ multiplex PCR; in TCRdb, only in-frame clones are kept and a portion is missing. The repertoire consists of approximately 160,000 clones, with roughly 78% occurring once and the leading ten covering 13%. Material for sequencing was PBMCs. The source is a woman in her fifties or sixties in good health and CMV-seropositive.

This chain links TRBV30 with TRBJ1-6; D is ambiguous. Trimming cost V 0 bases and J 15 bases, with 15 bases left between them. The V gene's germline CDR1 is GTSNPN and CDR2 SVGIG (reference sequence). The CDR3 extends over 13 amino acids. The CDR3 loop is CAWSVNVLSHLHF. The DNA of the CDR3 is TGTGCCTGGAGTGTAAATGTCCTGAGTCACCTCCACTTT.

Only a few counts were recorded for this clone. V usage is TRBV5-1 and J usage is TRBJ1-1; D ambiguous. Germline CDR1 SGHRS, CDR2 YFSETQ. V was clipped by 2 bases and J by 0 bases, with 8 bases between them. The CDR3 contains 14 residues. The CDR3 is CASSFLQLNTEAFF. Written as DNA, the CDR3 is TGCGCCAGCAGCTTTCTACAGCTGAACACTGAAGCTTTCTTT.

This clone has just a few counts. CDR3 residues: CASSDGGGSTDTQYF. The CDR3 DNA reads TGTGCCAGCAGTGATGGGGGAGGGAGCACAGATACGCAGTATTTT. The gene calls are TRBV6-4 and TRBJ2-3; 7 bases map to TRBD2. Germline V gene lookup returns CDR1 MRHNA and CDR2 SNTAGT. Losses at the gene ends were 3 bases for V and 0 bases for J; bases not matched to a gene: 3. This CDR3 contains 15 residues.

This chain uses TRBV20-1 with TRBJ1-1; D ambiguous. Per the germline V gene, CDR1 is DFQATT and CDR2 is SNEGSKA (reference sequence). This CDR3 is 10 amino acids long. V lost 6 bases and J lost 10, with 12 bases in between. The CDR3 loop reads CSAPNLRAFF. The CDR3 DNA sequence: TGCAGTGCCCCTAATCTGAGAGCTTTCTTT.

This clone has only one observation. The CDR3 reads CASSLELAGETQYF. The CDR3 DNA follows: TGTGCCAGCAGCTTAGAACTAGCTGGGGAGACCCAGTACTTC. The gene calls are TRBV7-9 and TRBJ2-5; weak D call: TRBD2 (6 bases). The V and J ends lost 1 base and 5 bases respectively, with 11 bases between them. The CDR3 totals 14 residues. CDR1 and CDR2 from the germline V gene are SEHNR and FQNEAQ (reference sequence).

The rearrangement uses TRBV19 and TRBJ1-2; tentative D call: TRBD1 (5 bases). The CDR3 runs 13 residues. Trimming left V 6 bases short and J 2 bases short, with 10 bases between. Germline V gene sequence: CDR1 LNHDA, CDR2 SQIVND (reference sequence). CDR3 in amino acids: CASRNDRNYGYTF. For the CDR3, the DNA is TGTGCCAGTAGAAACGACAGAAACTATGGCTACACCTTC. The full variable domain, completed using reference TRBV19 and TRBJ1-2, is DGGITQSPKYLFRKEGQNVTLSCEQNLNHDAMYWYRQDPGQGLRLIYYSQIVNDFQKGDIAEGYSVSREKKESFPLTVTSAQKNPTAFYLCASRNDRNYGYTFGSGTRLTVV.

This chain connects TRBV6-5 to TRBJ2-6; possibly TRBD1 for D (5 bases). Germline lookup yields CDR1 MNHEY and CDR2 SVGAGI. V shed 6 bases and J shed 3 bases, with 12 bases lying between them. The CDR3 spans 15 residues. The CDR3 loop reads CASRDTGSGANVLTF. The CDR3 region has the DNA TGTGCCAGCAGGGATACAGGTAGTGGGGCCAACGTCCTGACTTTC.

The chain has TRBV2 and TRBJ1-4; TRBD1 matches 9 bases. The CDR3 totals 15 residues. The trim removed 4 bases at V and 7 bases at J, leaving 7 bases unmatched. CDR1 is SNHLY, CDR2 FYNNEI, per germline. CDR3 loop: CASSARDRAGEKLFF. In nucleotides, the CDR3 is TGTGCCAGCAGTGCCCGGGACAGGGCGGGTGAAAAACTGTTTTTT. The complete variable domain, with remaining parts taken from reference TRBV2 and TRBJ1-4, reads EPEVTQTPSHQVTQMGQEVILRCVPISNHLYFYWYRQILGQKVEFLVSFYNNEISEKSEIFDDQFSVERPDGSNFTLKIRSTKLEDSAMYFCASSARDRAGEKLFFGSGTQLSVL.

The gene calls are TRBV6-5 and TRBJ2-5; TRBD2 aligns across 7 bases. The CDR3 totals 15 residues. The V gene's germline CDR1 is MNHEY and CDR2 SVGAGI. Trimming removed 0 bases from V and 5 bases from J; junction bases left unmatched: 6. In nucleotides, the CDR3 is TGTGCCAGCAGTTACTCGACGGGGGGTTCGGAGACCCAGTACTTC. Amino acids: CASSYSTGGSETQYF.

The chain employs TRBV4-1 and TRBJ1-5, with D tentatively TRBD1 (6 bases). Germline CDR1 is MGHRA and CDR2 is YSYEKL. The CDR3 consists of 15 residues. V was cut by 0 bases and J by 4 bases, with 10 bases left in between. The CDR3 DNA follows: TGCGCCAGCAGCCAAGAGAAGACAGGAAATCAGCCCCAGCATTTT. Protein: CASSQEKTGNQPQHF.

The genes are TRBV30 and TRBJ1-2, with D maybe TRBD1 (6 bases). Between the trimmed V and J ends, which lost 3 bases and 2 bases, there was a span of 13 bases. The CDR3 totals 14 residues. The germline CDR1 and CDR2 sequences are GTSNPN and SVGIG (reference sequence). CDR3 bases: TGTGCCTGGAGGAGGGGGGGCTCCAACTATGGCTACACCTTC. This codes for CAWRRGGSNYGYTF.

As regards this clone: Other DNA sequences in the same sample also yield this CDR3. V usage is TRBV5-1 and J usage is TRBJ1-1; TRBD1 agrees at 7 bases. From germline, CDR1 is SGHRS and CDR2 YFSETQ. V lost 4 bases and J lost 2; bases outside the gene matches: 8. The CDR3 contains 15 residues. The CDR3 sequence: CASSANRGGNTEAFF. CDR3 DNA: TGCGCCAGCAGCGCCAACAGGGGAGGAAACACTGAAGCTTTCTTT.

The chain is built from TRBV30 and TRBJ2-2; the D gene is possibly TRBD2 (6 bases). CDR1 is GTSNPN and CDR2 is SVGIG in the germline V gene (reference sequence). V was trimmed by 0 bases and J by 2 bases, leaving 13 bases between them. CDR3 length equals 16 residues. The CDR3 nucleotides are TGTGCCTGGAGTGTTTCCCGGGACTTAAACACCGGGGAGCTGTTTTTT. Protein product: CAWSVSRDLNTGELFF.

This clone was seen a handful of times. The J gene is TRBJ2-7, the V gene TRBV5-1; 8 nucleotides align to TRBD1. Trimming removed 5 bases from V and 3 bases from J; junction bases left unmatched: 10. Germline assignment: CDR1 SGHRS and CDR2 YFSETQ. This CDR3 has 15 amino acids. CDR3 in DNA: TGCGCCAGCAGTCCGGTAGGGACAGGCGTCTACGAGCAGTACTTC. Translated, it gives CASSPVGTGVYEQYF.

The rearrangement uses TRBV2 and TRBJ2-1, with 9 bases identical to TRBD2. Per germline, CDR1 SNHLY and CDR2 FYNNEI. The junction had 12 bases not matched to a gene; V was cut back by 6 bases and J by 9 bases. This CDR3 spans 15 amino acids. CDR3 DNA sequence: TGTGCCAGCAGGATAGGCGGGGGGGCCGGGGGTGAGCAGTTCTTC. This encodes CASRIGGGAGGEQFF.

The chain is built from TRBV2 and TRBJ2-4; 7 positions match TRBD1. Germline loops: CDR1 SNHLY, CDR2 FYNNEI. This CDR3 has 18 amino acids. With 3 bases clipped from V and 3 bases from J, the junction kept 14 bases outside the gene matches. The CDR3 protein is CASSDDRVGLFVKNIQYF. DNA for the CDR3: TGTGCCAGCAGTGATGACAGGGTCGGGTTATTCGTCAAAAACATTCAGTACTTC.

V usage is TRBV4-1 and J usage is TRBJ1-3, with D perhaps TRBD1 (6 bases). Trimming stripped 0 bases from V and 0 bases from J, with 6 bases between. This CDR3 has 15 amino acids. Per germline, CDR1 MGHRA and CDR2 YSYEKL. In DNA, the CDR3 is TGCGCCAGCAGCCAAGACAGGGGCTCTGGAAACACCATATATTTT. It yields the protein CASSQDRGSGNTIYF.

The rearrangement uses TRBV10-3 and TRBJ2-3, with D tentatively TRBD2 (5 bases). The CDR3 has 15 amino acids. Trimming took off 6 bases at V and 2 bases at J, with 15 bases between the two ends. The germline gives CDR1 ENHRY, CDR2 SYGVKD. CDR3 residues: CAIRVGAAPTDTQYF. DNA for the CDR3: TGTGCCATCAGGGTGGGAGCGGCCCCCACAGATACGCAGTATTTT.

This clone was seen more than once but under ten times. This sequence joins TRBV30 and TRBJ2-2, with D uncertain. CDR3 size: 13 residues. V lost 1 base and J lost 1, with 4 bases in between. Germline assignment: CDR1 GTSNPN and CDR2 SVGIG (reference sequence). This chain's CDR3 is CAWSGMNTGELFF. For the CDR3, the DNA is TGTGCCTGGAGTGGTATGAACACCGGGGAGCTGTTTTTT.

The chain recombines TRBV14 with TRBJ2-7; possibly TRBD1 for D (5 bases). The germline CDR1 and CDR2 sequences are SGHDN and FVKESK. Trimming stripped 1 base from V and 4 bases from J, with 11 bases between. This CDR3 is 14 amino acids long. The CDR3 reads CASSQVQGFYEQYF. The DNA of the CDR3 is TGTGCCAGCAGCCAAGTCCAGGGATTTTACGAGCAGTACTTC.

The chain employs TRBV5-1 and TRBJ2-7; 8 nucleotides match TRBD1. V was pared by 0 bases and J by 1 base, with 3 bases of the junction left unmatched. Germline V gene sequence: CDR1 SGHRS, CDR2 YFSETQ. The CDR3 covers 15 residues. The CDR3 reads CASSLAQGASYEQYF. The CDR3 region has the DNA TGCGCCAGCAGCTTGGCGCAGGGGGCATCCTACGAGCAGTACTTC.

The V gene is TRBV28, the J gene TRBJ1-1, with D hard to call. The V end lost 6 bases, the J end lost 7 bases, and 12 bases lay between the germline ends. The CDR3 totals 12 residues. Germline CDR1 is MDHEN and CDR2 is SYDVKM. CDR3 nucleotide sequence: TGTGCCAGCAGGATGAACATCATTGAAGCTTTCTTT. Translation gives CASRMNIIEAFF.

This CDR3 is CATSRGPGQGLYGYTF. The CDR3 DNA reads TGTGCCACCAGCAGAGGCCCAGGACAGGGGCTCTATGGCTACACCTTC. The chain is built from TRBV15 and TRBJ1-2; 9 nucleotides agree with TRBD1. CDR3 length: 16 amino acids. Germline V gene lookup returns CDR1 LNHNV and CDR2 YYDKDF (reference sequence). Trimming at V came to 1 base and at J to 4 bases, leaving 7 bases not matched to a gene.